A selection of T cell receptor beta chains follows, all from one sample in a study of shared clonotypes between healthy human individuals. TCRdb's copy holds only in-frame clones and misses some; the assay was immunoSEQ multiplex PCR. The sample has some 2.3 million clones, 90% to 95% seen once. Sample: naive CD4+ T cells from PBMCs. These receptor sequences come from a man aged 18 to 35 in good health. Some clones in this sample may be carry-over from other donors' samples. Each CDR3 is given with its conserved first and last residue. A D gene is named only where the DNA matches it firmly. Part of the rows lack a size; the others show once, few, many or a class for expanded clones.

cdr3_length,v_call,d_call,clone_size,j_call,cdr3_aa,cdr3_nt
14,TRBV28,TRBD1,once,TRBJ1-3,CASAGGSPGNTIYF,TGTGCCAGTGCAGGGGGGTCTCCTGGAAACACCATATATTTT
13,TRBV18,NA,NA,TRBJ2-1,CASSPRQDNEQFF,TGTGCCAGCTCACCTAGGCAGGACAATGAGCAGTTCTTC
17,TRBV25-1,NA,NA,TRBJ1-4,CASSEGTVLRFNEKLFF,TGTGCCAGCAGTGAAGGGACGGTGCTTCGATTTAATGAAAAACTGTTTTTT
12,TRBV10-3,NA,NA,TRBJ1-5,CAISVDNQPQHF,TGTGCCATCAGTGTAGACAATCAGCCCCAGCATTTT
17,TRBV11-2,NA,NA,TRBJ2-7,CASSLDSRASFRYEQYF,TGTGCCAGCAGCTTAGATTCCAGAGCGAGTTTCAGGTACGAGCAGTACTTC
15,TRBV12-5,TRBD1,NA,TRBJ2-7,CASGFYDRGNYEQYF,TGTGCTAGTGGTTTTTATGACAGGGGAAATTACGAGCAGTACTTC
19,TRBV7-9,TRBD1,NA,TRBJ2-7,CASSLDLGTKTGGSYEQYF,TGTGCCAGCAGCTTAGACCTCGGGACCAAGACAGGGGGGTCCTACGAGCAGTACTTC
15,TRBV29-1,NA,NA,TRBJ1-1,CSVRKMGAGNTEAFF,TGCAGCGTTCGGAAGATGGGGGCGGGGAACACTGAAGCTTTCTTT
15,TRBV1,NA,NA,TRBJ2-7,CTSSHSAGGPYEQYF,TGCACCAGCAGCCACTCAGCGGGAGGGCCCTACGAGCAGTACTTC
14,TRBV6-4,NA,once,TRBJ1-2,CASSEGGPNYGYTF,TGTGCCAGCAGTGAAGGGGGTCCTAACTATGGCTACACCTTC
14,TRBV4-2,NA,NA,TRBJ2-7,CASSQRRASYEQYF,TGTGCCAGCAGCCAACGTCGGGCCTCCTACGAGCAGTACTTC
13,TRBV27,TRBD1,once,TRBJ2-5,CASSHRGVETQYF,TGTGCCAGCAGTCACAGGGGTGTCGAGACCCAGTACTTC
19,TRBV11-2,TRBD2,NA,TRBJ2-1,CASGRLAGAGLSSYNEQFF,TGTGCCAGCGGCAGACTAGCGGGGGCAGGGCTGAGCTCCTACAATGAGCAGTTCTTC
19,TRBV21-1,NA,NA,TRBJ2-3,CASSTRLAEKKPSTDTQYF,TGTGCCAGCAGCACCAGACTAGCGGAGAAAAAACCGTCCACAGATACGCAGTATTTT
16,TRBV2,NA,NA,TRBJ1-2,CASSETARAANYGYTF,TGTGCCAGCAGTGAGACCGCCCGGGCAGCTAACTATGGCTACACCTTC
13,TRBV27,NA,NA,TRBJ1-5,CASANRAGQPQHF,TGTGCCAGCGCCAACAGGGCTGGTCAGCCCCAGCATTTT
15,TRBV7-2,NA,NA,TRBJ1-2,CASSLDRGRASGYTF,TGTGCCAGCAGCTTAGATCGGGGGAGAGCGAGTGGCTACACCTTC
13,TRBV28,NA,NA,TRBJ2-3,CASRLPQTDTQYF,TGTGCCAGCAGACTCCCTCAGACAGATACGCAGTATTTT
16,TRBV27,NA,NA,TRBJ2-7,CASSLGQPSFAYEQYF,TGTGCCAGCAGTTTAGGGCAGCCTTCCTTTGCCTACGAGCAGTACTTC
13,TRBV29-1,NA,NA,TRBJ2-1,CSVGTTSYNEQFF,TGCAGCGTAGGGACGACGTCCTACAATGAGCAGTTCTTC
14,TRBV2,NA,few,TRBJ1-1,CASRKDGMNTEAFF,TGTGCCAGCAGAAAGGACGGAATGAACACTGAAGCTTTCTTT
14,TRBV2,NA,NA,TRBJ2-6,CASMANTGANVLTF,TGTGCCAGCATGGCAAACACTGGGGCCAACGTCCTGACTTTC
11,TRBV6-1,NA,NA,TRBJ1-5,CASSVDQPQHF,TGTGCCAGCAGTGTCGATCAGCCCCAGCATTTT
12,TRBV4-3,NA,NA,TRBJ2-1,CASSQSRNEQFF,TGCGCCAGCAGCCAAAGCCGGAATGAGCAGTTCTTC